This passage covers 5 T cell receptor beta chains from one sample sequenced in a study of blood T cell repertoires in COVID-19. TCRdb keeps only in-frame clones here, not all; method: immunoSEQ multiplex PCR. This table holds about 110,000 clones, around nine tenths found once. The sequencing input was peripheral blood. These receptors were obtained from a woman aged 25 to 39 with acute or convalescent COVID-19.

The chain joins TRBV28 to TRBJ2-2; 9 positions match TRBD1. Per the germline V gene, CDR1 is MDHEN and CDR2 is SYDVKM. This CDR3 contains 17 residues. Germline trimming cut 5 bases from V and 2 bases from J; bases unmatched to any gene: 9. CDR3 bases: TGTGCCAGCAGTCACAGGGGGCCTGACTCAAACACCGGGGAGCTGTTTTTT. Encoded protein: CASSHRGPDSNTGELFF.

CDR3 sequence: CASRPSYIAVYNQPQHF. In DNA form, the CDR3 reads TGTGCCAGCCGGCCCTCCTATATCGCGGTCTACAATCAGCCCCAGCATTTT. V is TRBV19 and J is TRBJ1-5; no definite D call. The germline CDR1 and CDR2 sequences are LNHDA and SQIVND (reference sequence). This CDR3 is built from 17 residues. The ends were cut back, 9 bases at V and 3 bases at J, with 24 bases in the middle. The complete variable domain, with remaining parts taken from reference TRBV19 and TRBJ1-5, reads DGGITQSPKYLFRKEGQNVTLSCEQNLNHDAMYWYRQDPGQGLRLIYYSQIVNDFQKGDIAEGYSVSREKKESFPLTVTSAQKNPTAFYLCASRPSYIAVYNQPQHFGDGTRLSIL.

This sequence joins TRBV10-2 and TRBJ2-7; D is possibly TRBD2 (5 bases). The V end was cut by 5 bases, the J end by 3 bases, with 17 bases between. The CDR3 totals 15 residues. The germline V gene encodes CDR1 WSHSY and CDR2 SAAADI. The CDR3 nucleotides are TGCGCCAGCAGTCCTACCGACTACAACGACTACGAGCAGTACTTC. Protein: CASSPTDYNDYEQYF.

J is TRBJ1-1 and V is TRBV14; D not resolved. The CDR3 sequence is 15 residues long. Trimming took off 1 base at V and 3 bases at J, with 12 bases between the two ends. The germline gives CDR1 SGHDN, CDR2 FVKESK. CDR3 protein: CASSQVEGLDTEAFF. As DNA, the CDR3 is TGTGCCAGCAGCCAAGTGGAGGGTCTGGACACTGAAGCTTTCTTT.

The J gene is TRBJ1-1, the V gene TRBV21-1. TRBV21-1 is termed a pseudogene. The CDR3 consists of 18 residues. This CDR3 reads CASSKNGCGREDFREAFF. CDR3 DNA: TGTGCCAGCAGCAAAAATGGGTGTGGCAGGGAGGATTTTCGTGAAGCTTTCTTT.